Below, 30 T cell receptor beta chains from the same sample are listed, as sequenced in a study of blood T cells in healthy people across ages. Combining a sample-barcoded 5' primer with a J-beta primer mix, a second PCR ran for roughly 7 to 11 cycles. From the 5' RACE reads, TCRdb called clonotypes with MiXCR, one entry per CDR3 protein. The sample records 1.5 million to 2 million distinct CDR3 sequences, about two fifths being singletons. Input material: blood. The receptors derive from a human donor in good health.

At least ten counts were recorded for this clonotype. Compared with germline, one end of the junction differs, possibly owing to a read error. The rearrangement joins TRBV7-3 to TRBJ2-3; D may be TRBD1 (5 bases). Germline V gene lookup returns CDR1 SGHTA and CDR2 FQGTGA. The CDR3 totals 13 residues. CDR3 bases: TGTGCCAGCAGCCTAACAGGATCAGATACGCAGTATTTT. Amino acids: CASSLTGSDTQYF.

This clonotype was counted once. This chain uses TRBV7-2 with TRBJ1-5, with D maybe TRBD1 (5 bases). This CDR3 contains 15 residues. CDR1 and CDR2 from the germline V gene are SGHTA and FQGNSA. Trimming stripped 6 bases from V and 6 bases from J, with 18 bases between. The CDR3 region is CASRPTRGPLQPQHF. The CDR3 DNA reads as TGTGCCAGCAGACCGACAAGGGGCCCTCTTCAGCCCCAGCATTTT.

The genes are TRBV14 and TRBJ2-7, with TRBD2 as a possible D gene (5 bases). The CDR3 loop spans 13 amino acids. From germline, CDR1 is SGHDN and CDR2 FVKESK. The germline V and J ends were trimmed by 1 base and 5 bases, with 9 bases remaining between them. The CDR3 bases are TGTGCCAGCAGCCAAGCCCCAGCGGACGAGCAGTACTTC. It is translated as CASSQAPADEQYF.

The rearrangement joins TRBV6-2 or TRBV6-3 to TRBJ1-1; D uncertain. Germline V lookup: CDR1 MNHEY, CDR2 SVGEGT. Trimming took 2 bases from V and 1 from J, leaving 5 bases between them. The CDR3 runs 13 residues. Here the CDR3 reads CASSYLPNTEAFF. CDR3 coding DNA: TGTGCCAGCAGTTACCTCCCGAACACTGAAGCTTTCTTT.

The chain links TRBV7-2 to TRBJ1-2; a weak D match, TRBD1 (5 bases). The CDR3 has 15 amino acids. The germline V gene has CDR1 SGHTA and CDR2 FQGNSA. Trimming removed 1 base at V and 8 bases at J, with 17 bases between. The CDR3 DNA follows: TGTGCCAGCAGCTTAGGTGGGGGGAGGGTCAGCGGCTACACCTTC. It yields the protein CASSLGGGRVSGYTF.

The rearrangement joins TRBV12-5 to TRBJ1-2, with a tentative D call TRBD1 (6 bases). The CDR3 has 16 residues. V lost 1 base and J 5 bases, leaving 17 bases between the germline ends. The germline V gene encodes CDR1 LGHNT and CDR2 FRNRAP. CDR3 bases: TGTGCTAGTGGTTTGGGGACAGCCTCTATCCTTTATGGCTACACCTTC. Its translation is CASGLGTASILYGYTF.

V and J are TRBV4-1 and TRBJ1-6; 10 bases match TRBD1. The germline V gene encodes CDR1 MGHRA and CDR2 YSYEKL. V trimming: 3 bases; J trimming: 6 bases; junction bases outside the gene matches: 8. This CDR3 has 17 amino acids. CDR3 bases: TGCGCCAGCAGCCAGGATGACAGGGGGCTCTTTAATTCACCCCTCCACTTT. Translated: CASSQDDRGLFNSPLHF.

This rearrangement joins TRBV6-2 or TRBV6-3 to TRBJ2-2; D remains ambiguous. V gave up 5 bases and J gave up 4 bases, with 17 bases separating them. Germline-derived CDR1 and CDR2 are MNHEY and SVGEGT. This CDR3 has 16 residues. The CDR3 reads CASSRHLVSTTGELFF. For the CDR3, the DNA is TGTGCCAGCAGTCGTCACTTGGTCTCCACCACCGGGGAGCTGTTTTTT.

As DNA, the CDR3 is TGTGCCAGCAGGGGGGCGAGCCGAGAGACCCAGTACTTC. Translating gives CASRGASRETQYF. V is TRBV28 and J is TRBJ2-5, with D tentatively TRBD1 (6 bases). V lost 6 bases, J lost 4 bases, and 12 bases lay in between. From germline, CDR1 is MDHEN and CDR2 SYDVKM. The CDR3 spans 13 residues.

This clonotype was seen many times. For the CDR3, the DNA is TGTGCCAGCAGTAACGGCCAGGGGCAGGGAAAGACTGAGCAGTTCTTC. As protein: CASSNGQGQGKTEQFF. V usage is TRBV12-3 or TRBV12-4 and J usage is TRBJ2-1, with a weak D call TRBD1 (6 bases). CDR3 length: 16 amino acids. The V end lost 5 bases, the J end lost 9 bases, and 23 bases lay between the germline ends.

This clonotype was seen many times. The chain recombines TRBV4-1 with TRBJ1-2; D uncertain. V was trimmed by 4 bases and J by 5 bases, leaving 11 bases between them. Germline V gene sequence: CDR1 MGHRA, CDR2 YSYEKL. The CDR3 consists of 13 residues. Here the CDR3 reads CASSLTLLYGYTF. The CDR3 bases are TGCGCCAGCAGCCTCACACTTCTTTATGGCTACACCTTC.

V usage is TRBV5-1 and J usage is TRBJ2-1; D perhaps matches TRBD1 (8 bases). The length of the CDR3 is 15 residues. Germline values: CDR1 SGHRS, CDR2 YFSETQ. Trimming shortened V by 4 bases and J by 3 bases, and 14 bases separated the two germline ends. The DNA of the CDR3 is TGCGCCAGCAGCCAACAGGGGGGGGGCTACAATGAGCAGTTCTTC. Encoded protein: CASSQQGGGYNEQFF.

This clonotype was counted many times. The chain has TRBV12-3 or TRBV12-4 and TRBJ2-5; 8 positions agree with TRBD2. The CDR3 loop spans 11 amino acids. Unmatched junction bases numbered 4, after V lost 5 bases and J lost 11 bases. The CDR3 DNA sequence: TGTGCCAGCAGTAGGGGACTAGAGCAGTACTTC. Its protein product is CASSRGLEQYF.

The genes are TRBV18 and TRBJ1-5; no definite D call. V was clipped by 3 bases and J by 5 bases, with 8 bases between them. CDR3 length equals 13 residues. Per the germline V gene, CDR1 is KGHSH and CDR2 is LQKENI. The CDR3 DNA is TGTGCCAGCTCACCGGTGGAGGATCAGCCCCAGCATTTT. This translates into CASSPVEDQPQHF.

V gene TRBV5-1 combines with J gene TRBJ2-1; 12 bases are shared with TRBD2. This CDR3 spans 16 amino acids. V lost 4 bases to trimming and J lost 8 bases; unmatched junction nucleotides: 10. Germline CDR1 and CDR2: SGHRS and YFSETQ. The CDR3, as DNA: TGCGCCAGCAGCCCCCGTGCTAGCGGGGGGGGTTATGAGCAGTTCTTC. Encoded protein: CASSPRASGGGYEQFF.

This clonotype was detected a few times. The chain has TRBV20-1 and TRBJ2-1, with 7 bases lining up with TRBD2. J gave up 8 bases and V 3 bases, and 13 bases lay outside the gene matches. Germline assignment: CDR1 DFQATT and CDR2 SNEGSKA (reference sequence). The CDR3 is 15 amino acids. CDR3 in amino acids: CSARRGYRDSYEQFF. The CDR3, as DNA: TGCAGTGCTAGGCGGGGGTATCGGGATTCGTATGAGCAGTTCTTC.

This clonotype was found once. This chain links TRBV9 with TRBJ2-5, with no clear D. This CDR3 has 14 residues. Trimming stripped 0 bases from V and 4 bases from J, with 10 bases between. Germline loops: CDR1 SGDLS, CDR2 YYNGEE. The CDR3 loop reads CASSVDTWGETQYF. In nucleotides, the CDR3 is TGTGCCAGCAGCGTAGATACCTGGGGAGAGACCCAGTACTTC.

The gene calls are TRBV7-9 and TRBJ2-5; tentative D call: TRBD2 (5 bases). CDR3 length: 16 residues. The germline V gene has CDR1 SEHNR and CDR2 FQNEAQ (reference sequence). V was shortened by 4 bases and J by 5 bases, with 20 bases between the two germline ends. The CDR3 loop is CASSSPGSQSWETQYF. The CDR3 DNA follows: TGTGCCAGCAGCTCCCCGGGGAGCCAGAGTTGGGAGACCCAGTACTTC.

The CDR3 DNA sequence: TGTGCCAGCAGAGGGGACGTCGGAGGCTACACCTTC. Residues: CASRGDVGGYTF. This chain uses TRBV6-2 or TRBV6-3 with TRBJ1-2; D is possibly TRBD1 (5 bases). V was shortened by 6 bases and J by 8 bases, with 13 bases between the two germline ends. CDR3 size: 12 residues. Germline V CDR1 and CDR2: MNHEY, SVGEGT.

The CDR3 is CSARDRRGSRNQPQHF. CDR3 DNA: TGCAGTGCTAGAGATCGGAGGGGTAGTCGCAATCAGCCCCAGCATTTT. The rearrangement links TRBV20-1 to TRBJ1-5; TRBD1 is a possible D gene (5 bases). The V end was cut by 0 bases, the J end by 2 bases, with 14 bases between. Germline V gives CDR1 DFQATT, CDR2 SNEGSKA (reference sequence). The CDR3 has 16 amino acids.

The chain has TRBV15 and TRBJ2-7, with TRBD1 as a possible D gene (5 bases). This CDR3 is 16 amino acids long. CDR1 and CDR2 from the germline V gene are LNHNV and YYDKDF (reference sequence). Trimming took off 5 bases at V and 0 bases at J, with 17 bases between the two ends. The CDR3 protein is CATSPHVGPVSYEQYF. The DNA of the CDR3 is TGTGCCACCAGCCCTCACGTGGGGCCCGTCTCCTACGAGCAGTACTTC.

This clonotype has a handful of counts. The CDR3 nucleotides read TGTGCCAGCAGCTTAGGACTTGGGGGCGGCCTTGCTTTTGGTGAGCAGTTCTTC. It specifies CASSLGLGGGLAFGEQFF. The V and J genes are TRBV7-9 and TRBJ2-1, with D possibly TRBD1 on 6 matching bases. Trimming took 1 base from V and 9 from J, leaving 25 bases between them. The CDR3 is made up of 18 amino acids. Germline CDR1 is SEHNR and CDR2 is FQNEAQ (reference sequence). The variable domain in full, completed from reference TRBV7-9 and TRBJ2-1, reads DTGVSQNPRHKITKRGQNVTFRCDPISEHNRLYWYRQTLGQGPEFLTYFQNEAQLEKSRLLSDRFSAERPKGSFSTLEIQRTEQGDSAMYLCASSLGLGGGLAFGEQFFGPGTRLTVL.

The rearrangement joins TRBV5-1 to TRBJ1-1; maybe TRBD1 (5 bases). Per the germline V gene, CDR1 is SGHRS and CDR2 is YFSETQ. The CDR3 runs 15 residues. V was cut by 7 bases and J by 1 base, with 17 bases left in between. The CDR3 DNA sequence: TGCGCCAGCCGGGACGCCCCCGCCCGGAACACTGAAGCTTTCTTT. Its translation is CASRDAPARNTEAFF.

The chain links TRBV5-6 to TRBJ1-5; D gene ambiguous. Germline assignment: CDR1 SGHDT and CDR2 YYEEEE. Trimming removed 2 bases from V and 4 bases from J, with 13 bases in between. This CDR3 has 15 amino acids. CDR3 residues: CASSLRSLLNQPQHF. As DNA, the CDR3 is TGTGCCAGCAGCTTAAGGTCCCTCCTTAATCAGCCCCAGCATTTT.

Comment on this clonotype: A clone one base away is much larger, so this may be a read error. The V call is TRBV25-1, the J call TRBJ2-1; 8 bases line up with TRBD2. CDR1 and CDR2 from the germline V gene are MGHDK and SYGVNS. The CDR3 runs 14 residues. CDR3 DNA: TGTACCAGCAGTGGAGGGACTAGAAGGAATGAGCAGTTCTTC. Translating gives CTSSGGTRRNEQFF.

Comment on this clonotype: Mismatch with germline at one junction end may stem from a read error. The genes are TRBV24-1 and TRBJ1-1, with D possibly being TRBD1 (5 bases). The CDR3 loop spans 14 amino acids. In germline, CDR1 is KGHDR, CDR2 SFDVKD. In DNA, the CDR3 is TGCGCCACCAGTAGCAGGGACGGTGGCACTGAAGCTTTCTTT. Translated, it gives CATSSRDGGTEAFF.

The chain couples TRBV7-9 to TRBJ2-2, with TRBD2 as a possible D gene (7 bases). The germline gives CDR1 SEHNR, CDR2 FQNEAQ (reference sequence). This CDR3 comprises 16 residues. Trimming cost V 1 base and J 6 bases, with 15 bases left between them. CDR3 DNA: TGTGCCAGCAGCTTAGACGGTCGCGGGGGCGCCGGGGAGCTGTTTTTT. Translated: CASSLDGRGGAGELFF.

The rearrangement links TRBV4-2 to TRBJ1-4; D possibly corresponds to TRBD1 (5 bases). Germline V gives CDR1 LGHNA, CDR2 YNFKEQ. The V gene lost 3 bases and the J gene lost 6 bases, with 23 bases spanning the gap. The CDR3 totals 18 residues. CDR3 sequence (DNA): TGTGCCAGCAGCCATCACCCGGGACCGAACTTAAAGGATGAAAAACTGTTTTTT. Amino acids: CASSHHPGPNLKDEKLFF.

The V call is TRBV2, the J call TRBJ2-2; no firm D call. In germline, CDR1 is SNHLY, CDR2 FYNNEI. V was shortened by 4 bases and J by 2 bases, with 14 bases between the two germline ends. This CDR3 has 16 amino acids. For the CDR3, the DNA is TGTGCCAGCAGTGTTAGGCAGATCCGAAACACCGGGGAGCTGTTTTTT. It is translated as CASSVRQIRNTGELFF.

The rearrangement uses TRBV6-5 and TRBJ2-3; D gene uncertain. Looked up from germline, CDR1 is MNHEY and CDR2 is SVGAGI. The V end lost 0 bases, the J end lost 6 bases, and 7 bases lay between the germline ends. CDR3 length: 13 amino acids. The CDR3 is CASSYSAYDTQYF. The CDR3, as DNA: TGTGCCAGCAGTTACTCTGCGTACGATACGCAGTATTTT.